The entry below describes one T cell receptor (beta chain). Each CDR3 protein gets one entry after TCRdb re-called the RT-PCR reads with MiXCR. Among approximately 160,000 distinct CDR3 sequences listed, approximately 24% were seen once. V gave up 0 bases and J gave up 3 bases; unmatched junction bases: 6. Germline CDR1 reads MNHEY; CDR2 reads SVGAGI. The CDR3 runs 16 residues. This sample is part of a study of patients and donors after allogeneic stem cell transplantation. Sequencing was performed on blood, either unsorted or a sorted T cell fraction (not recorded which). The V and J genes are TRBV6-5 and TRBJ2-3; 7 bases are a match to TRBD2. The receptor was isolated from a human donor who was either an allogeneic HSCT recipient or a stem cell or donor lymphocyte infusion donor (not recorded which). It is not recorded whose cells these are; they may come from a transplant donor. The CDR3 region is CASSYSYGGGTDTQYF. CDR3 coding DNA: TGTGCCAGCAGTTACTCGTACGGGGGAGGGACAGATACGCAGTATTTT.